The clone carrying this T cell receptor beta chain appeared a few times. Its matching antigen is unknown. The source of the sample is a study of somatic mutations in cytotoxic T cells in rheumatoid arthritis. In the study overall: T-cell populations stained with V beta antibodies were in some cases flow-sorted at nearly 100% purity, including V beta1+ cells that were sequenced for TCRB.

General study findings and limits: Patients with a largest CD8+ clone exceeding 20% of CD8+ cells numbered about an eighth of the roughly 60.

Per the original methods: Patient CD8+ clones larger than 1% rarely matched published virus-specific TCRB sequences. TCRdb keeps only in-frame clones here, not all; method: immunoSEQ multiplex PCR. That table supplies the V and J calls and clone size; D and trimming were determined from the DNA. This table has several thousand clones, 79% appearing once. Germline V CDR1 and CDR2: SNHLY, FYNNEI. Trimming pared 5 bases from V and 4 bases from J, leaving 14 bases between. This CDR3 region has 14 residues. Sequencing was done on a sample of CD8+ T cells sorted from blood. This clonotype originated in an adult with rheumatoid arthritis. The chain employs TRBV2 and TRBJ1-1, with unresolved D. For the CDR3, the DNA is TGTGCCAGCAGTACTAAGGGCTTGGGCACTGAAGCTTTCTTT. This sequence encodes CASSTKGLGTEAFF.